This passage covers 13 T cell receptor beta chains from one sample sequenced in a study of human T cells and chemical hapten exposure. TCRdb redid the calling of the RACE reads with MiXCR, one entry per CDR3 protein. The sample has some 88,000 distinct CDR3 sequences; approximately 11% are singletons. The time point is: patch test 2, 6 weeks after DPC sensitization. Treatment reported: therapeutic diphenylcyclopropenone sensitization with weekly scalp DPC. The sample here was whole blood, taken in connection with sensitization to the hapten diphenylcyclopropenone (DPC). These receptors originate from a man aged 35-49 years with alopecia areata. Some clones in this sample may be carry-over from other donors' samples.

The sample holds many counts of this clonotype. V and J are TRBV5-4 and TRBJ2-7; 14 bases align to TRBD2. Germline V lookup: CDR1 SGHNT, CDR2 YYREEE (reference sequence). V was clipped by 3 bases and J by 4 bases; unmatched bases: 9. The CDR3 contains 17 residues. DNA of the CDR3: TGTGCCAGCAGCTCCCCGACTAGCGGGAGGGGTAGGTACGAGCAGTACTTC. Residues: CASSSPTSGRGRYEQYF.

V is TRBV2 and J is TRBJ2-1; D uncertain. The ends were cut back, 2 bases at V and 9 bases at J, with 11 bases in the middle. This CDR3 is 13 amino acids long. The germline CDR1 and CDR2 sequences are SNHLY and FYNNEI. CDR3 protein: CASSEYGLFEQFF. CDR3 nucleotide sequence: TGTGCCAGCAGTGAATACGGGCTGTTTGAGCAGTTCTTC.

The DNA for the CDR3 is TGTGCCAGCAGCTTAGTGGGACTAGCGAGCACAGATACGCAGTATTTT. This encodes CASSLVGLASTDTQYF. This sequence joins TRBV7-2 and TRBJ2-3; 10 nucleotides align to TRBD2. The CDR3 covers 16 residues. Per germline, CDR1 SGHTA and CDR2 FQGNSA. Trimming at V came to 1 base and at J to 0 bases, leaving 1 base not matched to a gene.

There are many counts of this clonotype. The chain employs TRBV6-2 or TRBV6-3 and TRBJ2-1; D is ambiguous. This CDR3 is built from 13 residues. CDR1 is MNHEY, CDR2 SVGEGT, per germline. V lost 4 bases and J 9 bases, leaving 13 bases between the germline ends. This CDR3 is CASSSLLPSEQFF. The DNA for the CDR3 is TGTGCCAGCAGTTCCCTACTCCCGTCTGAGCAGTTCTTC.

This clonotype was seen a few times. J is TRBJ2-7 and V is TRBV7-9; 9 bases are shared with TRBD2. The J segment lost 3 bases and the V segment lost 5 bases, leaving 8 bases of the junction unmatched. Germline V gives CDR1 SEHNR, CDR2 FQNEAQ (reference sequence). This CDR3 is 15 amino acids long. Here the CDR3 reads CASSLTSGSVYEQYF. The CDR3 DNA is TGTGCCAGCAGCCTTACTAGCGGGTCAGTCTACGAGCAGTACTTC.

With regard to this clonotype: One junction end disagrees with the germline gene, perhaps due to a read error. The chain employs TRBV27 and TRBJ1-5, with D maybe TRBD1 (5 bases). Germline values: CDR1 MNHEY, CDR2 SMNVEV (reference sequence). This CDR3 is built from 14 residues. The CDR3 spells CASSAGTTNQPQRF. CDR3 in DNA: TGTGCCAGCAGTGCCGGGACTACCAATCAGCCCCAGCGTTTT.

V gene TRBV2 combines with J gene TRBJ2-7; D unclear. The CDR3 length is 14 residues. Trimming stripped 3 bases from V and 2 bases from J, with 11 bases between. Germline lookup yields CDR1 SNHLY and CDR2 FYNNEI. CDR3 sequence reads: CASSDGRWAYEQYF. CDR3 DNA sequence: TGTGCCAGCAGTGACGGGCGGTGGGCCTACGAGCAGTACTTC.

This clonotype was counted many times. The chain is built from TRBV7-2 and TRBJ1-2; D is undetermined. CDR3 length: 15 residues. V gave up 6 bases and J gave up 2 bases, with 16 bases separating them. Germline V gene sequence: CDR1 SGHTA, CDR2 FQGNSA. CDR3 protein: CASRTGEGSNYGYTF. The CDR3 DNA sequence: TGTGCCAGCAGGACCGGGGAGGGCTCGAACTATGGCTACACCTTC.

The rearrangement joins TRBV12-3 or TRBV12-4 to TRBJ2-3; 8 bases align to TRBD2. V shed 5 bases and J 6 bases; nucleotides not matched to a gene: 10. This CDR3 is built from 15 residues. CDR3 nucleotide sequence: TGTGCCAGCAGTGTGAGCGGGAGTACAAGGGATACGCAGTATTTT. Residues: CASSVSGSTRDTQYF.

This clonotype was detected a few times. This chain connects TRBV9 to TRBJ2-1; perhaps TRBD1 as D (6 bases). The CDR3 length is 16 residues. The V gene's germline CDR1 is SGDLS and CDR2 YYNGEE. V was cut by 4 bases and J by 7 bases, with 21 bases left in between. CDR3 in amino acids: CASSQMGAGVRNEQFF. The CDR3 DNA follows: TGTGCCAGCAGCCAAATGGGGGCAGGGGTAAGGAATGAGCAGTTCTTC.

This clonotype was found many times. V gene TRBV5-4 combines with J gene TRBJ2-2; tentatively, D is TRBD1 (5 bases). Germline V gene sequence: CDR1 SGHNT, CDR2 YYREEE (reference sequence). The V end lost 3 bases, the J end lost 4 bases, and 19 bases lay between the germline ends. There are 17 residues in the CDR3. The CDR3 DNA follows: TGTGCCAGCAGCTGGGCCGCCGGGCTAGGGGTCACCGGGGAGCTGTTTTTT. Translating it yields CASSWAAGLGVTGELFF.

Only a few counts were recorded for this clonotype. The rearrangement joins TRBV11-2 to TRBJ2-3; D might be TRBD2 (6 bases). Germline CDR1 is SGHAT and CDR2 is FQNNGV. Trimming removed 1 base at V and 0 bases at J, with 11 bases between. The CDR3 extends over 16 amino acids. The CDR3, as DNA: TGTGCCAGCAGCTTAGGAAATAGCGGAAGCACAGATACGCAGTATTTT. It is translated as CASSLGNSGSTDTQYF.

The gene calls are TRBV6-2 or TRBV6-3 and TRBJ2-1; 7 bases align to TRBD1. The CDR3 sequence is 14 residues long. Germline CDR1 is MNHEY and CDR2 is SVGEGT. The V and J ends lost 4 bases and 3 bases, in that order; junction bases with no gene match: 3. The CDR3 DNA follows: TGTGCCAGCAGTTCGGGACAGTACTACAATGAGCAGTTCTTC. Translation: CASSSGQYYNEQFF.